The 8 T cell receptor beta chains reported below all come from one sample, sequenced in a study of blood T cells in healthy people across ages. With a J-beta primer mix and a sample-barcoded 5' primer, a second PCR ran about 7 to 12 cycles. TCRdb fed the 5' RACE reads into MiXCR, producing one record per CDR3 protein. The sample consists of nearly 1 million distinct CDR3 sequences, roughly 51% of them appearing once. Sequencing was performed on blood. The source is a woman aged 60-75 years in good health.

The chain joins TRBV30 to TRBJ2-3; no clear D. Per germline, CDR1 GTSNPN and CDR2 SVGIG (reference sequence). Trimming pared 1 base from V and 5 bases from J, leaving 7 bases between. The CDR3 runs to 12 residues. CDR3 DNA sequence: TGTGCCTGGAGTGGATCGGTAGATACGCAGTATTTT. As protein: CAWSGSVDTQYF.

This clonotype has only a few counts. J is TRBJ1-2 and V is TRBV6-2 or TRBV6-3; 11 nucleotides agree with TRBD1. CDR1 is MNHEY, CDR2 SVGEGT, per germline. V lost 7 bases, J lost 9 bases, and 7 bases stayed unmatched. The CDR3 has 13 residues. CDR3 DNA: TGTGCCAGCAAAAGGACAGGGGGCGAAAGCTACACCTTC. It is translated as CASKRTGGESYTF.

This clonotype was recorded a few times. The V call is TRBV7-9, the J call TRBJ1-2; D might be TRBD1 (5 bases). Germline loops: CDR1 SEHNR, CDR2 FQNEAQ (reference sequence). The CDR3 contains 17 residues. V lost 1 base and J lost 8, with 23 bases in between. CDR3 sequence: CASSLGLVAGGPGGYTF. Here the CDR3 DNA reads TGTGCCAGCAGCTTAGGCCTAGTCGCTGGGGGACCGGGCGGCTACACCTTC.

The chain carries TRBV9 and TRBJ2-7; 10 nucleotides align to TRBD2. With 3 bases clipped from V and 2 bases from J, the junction kept 8 bases outside the gene matches. Germline CDR1 and CDR2: SGDLS and YYNGEE. There are 16 residues in the CDR3. CDR3 region: CASSGGGLADTYEQYF. The CDR3 DNA follows: TGTGCCAGCAGCGGAGGTGGACTAGCGGATACCTACGAGCAGTACTTC.

This clonotype was picked up a small number of times. The CDR3 is CASSSAGYNEQFF. The CDR3 DNA reads TGTGCCAGCAGCTCAGCAGGATACAATGAGCAGTTCTTC. The V gene is TRBV7-2, the J gene TRBJ2-1; D gene unclear. The CDR3 is 13 residues long. The V end was cut by 4 bases, the J end by 4 bases, with 8 bases between. From germline, CDR1 is SGHTA and CDR2 FQGNSA.

This chain connects TRBV5-6 to TRBJ2-3; 12 nucleotides line up with TRBD2. Germline loops: CDR1 SGHDT, CDR2 YYEEEE. The CDR3 is 18 residues long. The junction had 9 bases not matched to a gene; V was cut back by 3 bases and J by 1 base. The CDR3 spells CASSSRRLAGVGTDTQYF. CDR3 coding DNA: TGTGCCAGCAGCTCCCGCCGACTAGCGGGAGTGGGCACAGATACGCAGTATTTT.

Regarding this clonotype: A junction end diverges from the germline sequence, so it may reflect a read error. The chain joins TRBV10-2 to TRBJ2-5; TRBD2 is a possible D gene (6 bases). Per germline, CDR1 WSHSY and CDR2 SAAADI. The CDR3 is 12 residues long. The CDR3 bases are TGCGCCAGCAGTGCGGGAGTTGAGACCCGGTACTTC. This gives the protein CASSAGVETRYF.

The chain recombines TRBV7-9 with TRBJ2-5; D remains ambiguous. This CDR3 has 13 amino acids. Trimming removed 2 bases from V and 4 bases from J, with 8 bases in between. CDR1 is SEHNR and CDR2 is FQNEAQ in the germline V gene (reference sequence). The CDR3 sequence is CASSLTYGETQYF. Here the CDR3 DNA reads TGTGCCAGCAGCTTAACTTACGGAGAGACCCAGTACTTC. Full variable domain (outside the CDR3, taken from reference TRBV7-9 and TRBJ2-5): DTGVSQNPRHKITKRGQNVTFRCDPISEHNRLYWYRQTLGQGPEFLTYFQNEAQLEKSRLLSDRFSAERPKGSFSTLEIQRTEQGDSAMYLCASSLTYGETQYFGPGTRLLVL.